These T cell receptor beta chains were read from a single sample in a study of vaccination and CD4 T cells after COVID-19. In TCRdb, the PCR reads were re-called with MiXCR into one record per CDR3 protein. Here the sample spans 13,000 to 15,000 distinct CDR3 sequences, roughly 37% being singletons. These receptors lack a known antigen. Source material: CD4+ T cells from blood, cultured in vitro. The receptors come from a human donor who had recovered from COVID-19. Both conserved end residues are part of each CDR3. Part of the rows lack a size; the others show once, few, many or a class for expanded clones.

TRBV28	.	TRBJ1-1	CASRNSRWGRMTEAFF
TRBV7-9	.	TRBJ2-3	CASSPGDPNTDTQYF
TRBV7-3	few	TRBJ2-3	CASSSRGDTRTDTQYF
TRBV7-6	.	TRBJ1-6	CASSLDTVSPLHF
TRBV28	few	TRBJ1-1	CASRVSGRMNTEAFF
TRBV6-2/TRBV6-3	few	TRBJ2-2	CASSYSVRQGVRGELFF
TRBV6-2/TRBV6-3	few	TRBJ2-1	CASRQVVAGGHEQFF
TRBV5-1	.	TRBJ2-1	CASSPLAGVHNEQFF
TRBV2	few	TRBJ2-5	CASSSGSRSVETQYF
TRBV15	.	TRBJ1-5	CATSLDSNQPQHF
TRBV6-4	few	TRBJ2-2	CASSDSYTGELFF
TRBV20-1	.	TRBJ2-3	CSAAWEDTQYF
TRBV15	.	TRBJ1-3	CAASRDSLYSGNTIYF
TRBV6-1	.	TRBJ2-5	CASTRASGWMGETQYF
TRBV20-1	.	TRBJ1-1	CSVVRDLRNTEAFF
TRBV6-5	few	TRBJ2-7	CASSYSTHYHTYEQYF
TRBV28	few	TRBJ2-7	CASRTGRRNEQYF
TRBV24-1	.	TRBJ1-1	CATSRRGGAFF
TRBV15	few	TRBJ2-3	CATNRKGLAATDTQYF
TRBV15	.	TRBJ2-7	CATSPARTATYEQYF
TRBV4-1	once	TRBJ1-2	CASSQMFRGFQGYTF
TRBV28	.	TRBJ1-3	CASRRPSGNTIYF
TRBV29-1	.	TRBJ2-3	CSVDPTRRGTDTQYF
TRBV2	few	TRBJ2-2	CASSQSSGNRRELFF
TRBV7-9	.	TRBJ2-6	CASSFRGANVLTF
TRBV19	few	TRBJ1-5	CASNLAGGGGQPQHF
TRBV7-9	.	TRBJ2-4	CASSSNHGQGVNIQYF
TRBV7-9	.	TRBJ2-3	CASSYLAGSGRTDTQYF
TRBV20-1	few	TRBJ1-2	CSARDLAVAGYGYTF
TRBV10-3	.	TRBJ2-4	CATRGQQDRGNIQYF
TRBV5-1	once	TRBJ1-1	CASSLEGGEHNTEAFF
TRBV27	.	TRBJ1-1	CASTTTNTEAFF
TRBV7-9	medium-sized	TRBJ1-1	CASSLTEIEAFF
TRBV28	once	TRBJ1-1	CASSSHMRGTEAFF
TRBV4-3	.	TRBJ1-6	CASSQERGAYSPLHF
TRBV7-9	.	TRBJ1-2	CASSPGTASLSYTF